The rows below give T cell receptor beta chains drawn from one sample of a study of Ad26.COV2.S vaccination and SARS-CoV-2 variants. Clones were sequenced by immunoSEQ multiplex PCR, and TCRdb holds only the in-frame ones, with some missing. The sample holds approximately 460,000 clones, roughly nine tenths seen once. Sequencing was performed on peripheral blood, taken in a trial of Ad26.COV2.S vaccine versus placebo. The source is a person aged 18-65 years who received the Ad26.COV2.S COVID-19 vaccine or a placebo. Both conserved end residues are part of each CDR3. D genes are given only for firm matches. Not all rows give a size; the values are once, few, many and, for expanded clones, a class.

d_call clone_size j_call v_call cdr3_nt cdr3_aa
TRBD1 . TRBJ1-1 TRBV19 TGTGCCAGTAGTATAACTTCAGGGGGCCGGCGTTTGAACACTGAAGCTTTCTTT CASSITSGGRRLNTEAFF
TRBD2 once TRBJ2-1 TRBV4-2 TGTGCCAGCAGCCAAGGAGCTGGAGCGGGAGTCTATTACAATGAGCAGTTCTTC CASSQGAGAGVYYNEQFF
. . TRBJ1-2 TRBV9 TGTGCCAGCAGCGTAGGGGGGCCGAACTATGGCTACACCTTC CASSVGGPNYGYTF
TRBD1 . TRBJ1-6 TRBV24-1 TGTGCCACCAGAGAACCAGGATTACAGGGGAAGAATTCACCCCTCCACTTT CATREPGLQGKNSPLHF
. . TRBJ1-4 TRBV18 TGTGCCAGCTCACCAGGGGGCGCGGTTGAAAAACTGTTTTTT CASSPGGAVEKLFF
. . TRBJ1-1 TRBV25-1 TGTGCCAGCAGTGAGCTCGGGGGGATGACTGAAGCTTTCTTT CASSELGGMTEAFF
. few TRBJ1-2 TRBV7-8 TGTGCCAGCAGCTTGAGGGTAGACTATGGCTACACCTTC CASSLRVDYGYTF
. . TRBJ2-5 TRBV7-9 TGTGCCAGCAGCGCCAGCACGCAAGAGACCCAGTACTTC CASSASTQETQYF
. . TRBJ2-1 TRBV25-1 TGTGCCAGCAGTGAACTAGCGGAGCAGTTCTTC CASSELAEQFF
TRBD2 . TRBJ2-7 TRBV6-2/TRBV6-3 TGTGCCAGCAGTCCAAACGGACTAGCGGGCTCCTACGAGCAGTACTTC CASSPNGLAGSYEQYF
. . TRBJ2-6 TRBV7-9 TGTGCCAGCAGCTTAGGAAGCTTCTCTGGGGCCAACGTCCTGACTTTC CASSLGSFSGANVLTF
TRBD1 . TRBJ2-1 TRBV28 TGTGCCAGCAGTTTCCCACGGACAGGGGAAACCACATTTGAGCAGTTCTTC CASSFPRTGETTFEQFF
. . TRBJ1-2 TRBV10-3 TGTGCCATCAGTGATTACGCAGGGACCTATGGCTACACCTTC CAISDYAGTYGYTF
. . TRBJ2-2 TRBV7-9 TGTGCCAGCAGCCCGAGAGGGGGTTCAGGGGAGCTGTTTTTT CASSPRGGSGELFF
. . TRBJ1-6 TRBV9 TGTGCCAGCAGCTCCCCTTGGGGGGGTGCCCCAAATTCACCCCTCCACTTT CASSSPWGGAPNSPLHF
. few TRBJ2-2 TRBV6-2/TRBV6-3 TGTGCCAGCAGTTACGGGGGCAGGAGCACCGGGGAGCTGTTTTTT CASSYGGRSTGELFF